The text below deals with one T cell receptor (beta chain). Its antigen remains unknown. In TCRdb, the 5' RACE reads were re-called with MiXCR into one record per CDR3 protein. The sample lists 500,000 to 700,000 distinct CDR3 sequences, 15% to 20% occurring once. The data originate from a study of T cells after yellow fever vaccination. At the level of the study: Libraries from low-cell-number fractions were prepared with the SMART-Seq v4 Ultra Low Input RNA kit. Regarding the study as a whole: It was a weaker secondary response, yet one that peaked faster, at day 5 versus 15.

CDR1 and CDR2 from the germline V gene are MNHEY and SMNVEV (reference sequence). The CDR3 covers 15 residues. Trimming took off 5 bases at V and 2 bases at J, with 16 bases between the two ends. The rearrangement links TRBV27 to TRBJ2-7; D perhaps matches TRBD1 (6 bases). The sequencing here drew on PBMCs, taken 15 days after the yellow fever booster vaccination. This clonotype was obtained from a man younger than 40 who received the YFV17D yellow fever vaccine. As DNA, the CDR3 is TGTGCCAGCAGTCCACCCGACAGGCTAACCTACGAGCAGTACTTC. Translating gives CASSPPDRLTYEQYF.